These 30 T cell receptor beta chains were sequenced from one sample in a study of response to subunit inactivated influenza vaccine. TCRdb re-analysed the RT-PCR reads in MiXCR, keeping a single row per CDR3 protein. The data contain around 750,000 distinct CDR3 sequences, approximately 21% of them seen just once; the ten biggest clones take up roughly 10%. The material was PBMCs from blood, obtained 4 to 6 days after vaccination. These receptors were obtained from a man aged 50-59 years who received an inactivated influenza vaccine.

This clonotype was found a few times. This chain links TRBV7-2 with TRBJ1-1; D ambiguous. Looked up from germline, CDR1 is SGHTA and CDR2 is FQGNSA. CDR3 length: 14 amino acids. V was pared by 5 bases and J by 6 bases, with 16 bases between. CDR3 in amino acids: CASSEQPRSSEAFF. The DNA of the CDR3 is TGTGCCAGCAGCGAACAACCCCGAAGTTCTGAAGCTTTCTTT.

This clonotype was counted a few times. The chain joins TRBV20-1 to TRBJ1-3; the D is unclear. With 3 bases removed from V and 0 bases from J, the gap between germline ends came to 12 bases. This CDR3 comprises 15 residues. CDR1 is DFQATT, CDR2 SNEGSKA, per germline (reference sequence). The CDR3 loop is CSASRKGLSGNTIYF. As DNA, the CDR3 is TGCAGTGCTAGTCGCAAGGGCCTCTCTGGAAACACCATATATTTT.

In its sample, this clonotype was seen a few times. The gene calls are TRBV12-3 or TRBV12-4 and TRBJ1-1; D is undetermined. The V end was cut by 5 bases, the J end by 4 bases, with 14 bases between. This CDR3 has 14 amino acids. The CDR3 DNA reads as TGTGCCAGCAGTCTTGGAGGTGTGAGCACTGAAGCTTTCTTT. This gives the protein CASSLGGVSTEAFF.

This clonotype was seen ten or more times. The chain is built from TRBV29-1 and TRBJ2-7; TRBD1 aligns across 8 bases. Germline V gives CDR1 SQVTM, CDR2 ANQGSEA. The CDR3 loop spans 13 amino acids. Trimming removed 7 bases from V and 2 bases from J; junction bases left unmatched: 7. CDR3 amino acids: CSAGQGTTYEQYF. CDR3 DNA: TGCAGCGCCGGACAGGGAACGACCTACGAGCAGTACTTC.

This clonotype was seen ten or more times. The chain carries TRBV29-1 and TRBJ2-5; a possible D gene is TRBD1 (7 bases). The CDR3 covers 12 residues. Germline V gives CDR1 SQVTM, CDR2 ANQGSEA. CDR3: CSGGGGLETQYF. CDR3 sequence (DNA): TGCAGTGGAGGAGGGGGCCTTGAGACCCAGTACTTC.

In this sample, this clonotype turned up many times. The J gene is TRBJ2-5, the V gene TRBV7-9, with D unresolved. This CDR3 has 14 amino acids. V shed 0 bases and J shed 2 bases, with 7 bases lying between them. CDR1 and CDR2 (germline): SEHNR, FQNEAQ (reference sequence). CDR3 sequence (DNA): TGTGCCAGCAGCTTAGCGGGCGGACAAGAGACCCAGTACTTC. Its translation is CASSLAGGQETQYF.

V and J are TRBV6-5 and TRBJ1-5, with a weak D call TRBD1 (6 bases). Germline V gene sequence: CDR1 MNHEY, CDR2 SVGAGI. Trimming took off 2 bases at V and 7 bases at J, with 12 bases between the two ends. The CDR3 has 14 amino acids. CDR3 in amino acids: CASSYAGVKQPQHF. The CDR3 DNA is TGTGCCAGCAGTTACGCAGGGGTAAAGCAGCCCCAGCATTTT.

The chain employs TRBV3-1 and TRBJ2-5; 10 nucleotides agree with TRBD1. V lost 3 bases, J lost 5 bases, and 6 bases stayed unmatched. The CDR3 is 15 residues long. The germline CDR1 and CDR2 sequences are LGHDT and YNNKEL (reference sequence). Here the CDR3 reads CASSQRGTGVETQYF. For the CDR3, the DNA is TGTGCCAGCAGCCAGCGCGGGACAGGGGTCGAGACCCAGTACTTC.

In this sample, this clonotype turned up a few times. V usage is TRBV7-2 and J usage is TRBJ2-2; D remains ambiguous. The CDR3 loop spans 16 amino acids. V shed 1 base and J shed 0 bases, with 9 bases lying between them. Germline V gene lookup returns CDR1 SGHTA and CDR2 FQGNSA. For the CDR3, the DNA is TGTGCCAGCAGCTTAGGATCGAGACCGAACACCGGGGAGCTGTTTTTT. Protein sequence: CASSLGSRPNTGELFF.

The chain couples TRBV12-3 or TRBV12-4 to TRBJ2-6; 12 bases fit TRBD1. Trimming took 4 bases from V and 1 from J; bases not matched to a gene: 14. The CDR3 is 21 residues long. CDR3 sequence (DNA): TGTGCCAGCAGTTGGCCGGGACAGGGGGCGCAGGAAAGTTCTGGGGCCAACGTCCTGACTTTC. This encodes CASSWPGQGAQESSGANVLTF.

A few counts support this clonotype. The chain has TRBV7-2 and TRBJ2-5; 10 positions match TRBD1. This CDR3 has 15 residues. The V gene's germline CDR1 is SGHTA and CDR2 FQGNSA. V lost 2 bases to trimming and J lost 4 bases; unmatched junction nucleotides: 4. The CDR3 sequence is CASSLTGQGGETQYF. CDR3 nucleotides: TGTGCCAGCAGCTTAACAGGACAGGGGGGAGAGACCCAGTACTTC.

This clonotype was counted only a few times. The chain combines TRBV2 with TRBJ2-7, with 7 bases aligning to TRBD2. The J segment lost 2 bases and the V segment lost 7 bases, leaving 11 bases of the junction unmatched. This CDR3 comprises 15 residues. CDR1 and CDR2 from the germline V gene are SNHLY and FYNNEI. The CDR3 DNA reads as TGTGCCAGCATCCTGGGGGGGACGCAGACCTACGAGCAGTACTTC. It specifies CASILGGTQTYEQYF.

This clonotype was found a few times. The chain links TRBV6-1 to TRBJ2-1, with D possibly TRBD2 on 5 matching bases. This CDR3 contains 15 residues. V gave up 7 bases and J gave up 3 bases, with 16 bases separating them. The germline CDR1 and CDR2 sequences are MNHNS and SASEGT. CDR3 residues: CASKIAFQSYNEQFF. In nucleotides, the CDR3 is TGTGCCAGCAAAATAGCGTTCCAAAGCTACAATGAGCAGTTCTTC.

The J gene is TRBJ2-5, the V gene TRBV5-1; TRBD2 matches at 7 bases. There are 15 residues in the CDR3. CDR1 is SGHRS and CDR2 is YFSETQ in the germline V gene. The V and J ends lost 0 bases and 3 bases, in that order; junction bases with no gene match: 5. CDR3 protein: CASSLAAGREETQYF. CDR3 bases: TGCGCCAGCAGCTTGGCGGCAGGGAGGGAAGAGACCCAGTACTTC.

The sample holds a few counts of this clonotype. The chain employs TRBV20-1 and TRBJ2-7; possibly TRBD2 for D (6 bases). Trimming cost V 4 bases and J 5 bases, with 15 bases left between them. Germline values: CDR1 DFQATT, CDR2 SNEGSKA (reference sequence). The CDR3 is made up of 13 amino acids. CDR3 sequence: CSATPRRRDEQYF. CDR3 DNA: TGCAGTGCTACCCCTCGCCGGAGGGACGAGCAGTACTTC.

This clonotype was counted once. The DNA of the CDR3 is TGTGCCTGGAGTCCCCGAGACCGATCCTACAATGAGCAGTTCTTC. The encoded protein is CAWSPRDRSYNEQFF. This chain joins TRBV30 and TRBJ2-1; D uncertain. This CDR3 comprises 15 residues. Trimming left V 2 bases short and J 1 base short, with 12 bases between. Looked up from germline, CDR1 is GTSNPN and CDR2 is SVGIG (reference sequence).

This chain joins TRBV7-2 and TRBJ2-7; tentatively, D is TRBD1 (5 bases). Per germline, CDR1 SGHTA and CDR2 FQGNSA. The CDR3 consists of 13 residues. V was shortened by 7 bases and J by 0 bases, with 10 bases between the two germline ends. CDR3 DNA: TGTGCCAGCAAAAGGGGCCCCTCCTACGAGCAGTACTTC. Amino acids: CASKRGPSYEQYF.

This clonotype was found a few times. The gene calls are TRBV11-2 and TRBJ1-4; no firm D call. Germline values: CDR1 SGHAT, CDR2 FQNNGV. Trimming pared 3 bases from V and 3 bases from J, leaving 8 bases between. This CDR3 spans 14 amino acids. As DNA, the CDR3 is TGTGCCAGCAGCTTTGTTCAGTCTAATGAAAAACTGTTTTTT. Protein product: CASSFVQSNEKLFF.

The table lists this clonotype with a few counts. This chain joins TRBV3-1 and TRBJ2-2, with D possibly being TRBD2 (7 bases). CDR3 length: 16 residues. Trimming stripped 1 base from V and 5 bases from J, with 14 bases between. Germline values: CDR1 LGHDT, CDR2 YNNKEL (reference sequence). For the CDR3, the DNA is TGTGCCAGCAGCCAAGTACAGGGACTATGGACCGGGGAGCTGTTTTTT. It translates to CASSQVQGLWTGELFF.

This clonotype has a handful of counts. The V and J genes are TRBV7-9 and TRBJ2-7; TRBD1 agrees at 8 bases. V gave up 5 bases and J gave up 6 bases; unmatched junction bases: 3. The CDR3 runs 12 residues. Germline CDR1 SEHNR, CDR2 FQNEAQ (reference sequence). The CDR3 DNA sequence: TGTGCCAGCAGCGACAGGGGAAGCGAGCAGTACTTC. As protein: CASSDRGSEQYF. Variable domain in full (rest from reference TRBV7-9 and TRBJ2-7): DTGVSQNPRHKITKRGQNVTFRCDPISEHNRLYWYRQTLGQGPEFLTYFQNEAQLEKSRLLSDRFSAERPKGSFSTLEIQRTEQGDSAMYLCASSDRGSEQYFGPGTRLTVT.

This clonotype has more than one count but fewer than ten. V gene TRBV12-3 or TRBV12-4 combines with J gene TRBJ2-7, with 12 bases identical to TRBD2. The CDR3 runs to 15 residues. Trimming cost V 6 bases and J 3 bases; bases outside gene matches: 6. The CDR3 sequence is CASRPGTSGLYEQYF. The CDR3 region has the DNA TGTGCCAGCAGACCCGGGACTAGCGGGCTCTACGAGCAGTACTTC.

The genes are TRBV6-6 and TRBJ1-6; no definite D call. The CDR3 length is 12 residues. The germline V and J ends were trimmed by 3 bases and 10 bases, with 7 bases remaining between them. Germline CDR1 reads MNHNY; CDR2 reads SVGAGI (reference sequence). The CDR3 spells CASSYRLSPLHF. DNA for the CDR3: TGTGCCAGCAGTTATAGGCTGTCACCCCTCCACTTT.

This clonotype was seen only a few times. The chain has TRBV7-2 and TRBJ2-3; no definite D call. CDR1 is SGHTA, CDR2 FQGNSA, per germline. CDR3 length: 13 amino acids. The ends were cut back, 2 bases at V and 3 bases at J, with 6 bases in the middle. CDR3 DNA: TGTGCCAGCAGCTTATGGGTGACAGATACGCAGTATTTT. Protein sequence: CASSLWVTDTQYF.

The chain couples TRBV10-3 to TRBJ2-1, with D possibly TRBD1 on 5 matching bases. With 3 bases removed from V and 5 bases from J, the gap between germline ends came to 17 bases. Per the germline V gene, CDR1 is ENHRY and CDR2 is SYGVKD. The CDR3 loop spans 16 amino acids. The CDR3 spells CAISDRGANPNNEQFF. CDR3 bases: TGTGCCATCAGTGATCGTGGGGCGAACCCCAACAATGAGCAGTTCTTC.

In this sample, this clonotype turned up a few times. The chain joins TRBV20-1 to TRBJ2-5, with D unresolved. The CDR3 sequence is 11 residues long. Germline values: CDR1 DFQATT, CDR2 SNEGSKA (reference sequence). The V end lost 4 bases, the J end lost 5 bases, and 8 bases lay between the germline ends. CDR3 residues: CSANMRETQYF. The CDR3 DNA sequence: TGCAGTGCTAACATGCGGGAGACCCAGTACTTC.

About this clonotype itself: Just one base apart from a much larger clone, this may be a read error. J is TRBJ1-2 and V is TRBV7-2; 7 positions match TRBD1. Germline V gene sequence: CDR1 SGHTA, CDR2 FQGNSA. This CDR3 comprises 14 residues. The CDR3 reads CASRLDRANYGYTF. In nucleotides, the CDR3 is TGTGCCAGCCGCTTAGACAGGGCTAACTATGGCTACACCTTC.

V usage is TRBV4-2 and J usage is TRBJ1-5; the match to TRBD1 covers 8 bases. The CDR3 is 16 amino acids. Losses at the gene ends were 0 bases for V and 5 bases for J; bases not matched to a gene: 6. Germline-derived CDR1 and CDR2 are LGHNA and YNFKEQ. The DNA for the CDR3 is TGTGCCAGCAGCCAAGAACCGGCAGGGGGCTATCAGCCCCAGCATTTT. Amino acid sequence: CASSQEPAGGYQPQHF.

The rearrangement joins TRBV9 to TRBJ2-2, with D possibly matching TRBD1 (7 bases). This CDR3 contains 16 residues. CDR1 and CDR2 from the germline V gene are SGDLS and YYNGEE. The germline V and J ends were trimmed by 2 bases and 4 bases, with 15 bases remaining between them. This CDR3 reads CASSVGGGIGTGELFF. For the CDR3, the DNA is TGTGCCAGCAGCGTTGGAGGGGGCATAGGCACCGGGGAGCTGTTTTTT.

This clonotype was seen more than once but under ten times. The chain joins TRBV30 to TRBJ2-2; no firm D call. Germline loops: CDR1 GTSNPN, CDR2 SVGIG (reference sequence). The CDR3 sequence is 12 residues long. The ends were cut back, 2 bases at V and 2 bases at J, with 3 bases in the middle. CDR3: CAWSHNTGELFF. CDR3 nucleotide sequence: TGTGCCTGGAGTCATAACACCGGGGAGCTGTTTTTT.

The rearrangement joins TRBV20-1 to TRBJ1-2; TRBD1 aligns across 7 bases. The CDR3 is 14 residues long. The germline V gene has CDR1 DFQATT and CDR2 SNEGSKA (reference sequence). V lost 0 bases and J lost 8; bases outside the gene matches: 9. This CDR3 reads CSARDLGGGEGYTF. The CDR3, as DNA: TGCAGTGCTAGAGACTTAGGAGGGGGCGAAGGCTACACCTTC.